The clone carrying this T cell receptor (beta chain) was counted only a few times. Its target is not known. The data derive from a study of sequential checkpoint blockade in melanoma. Turning to the study itself: Under 25 patients had matched tumor biopsies before treatment and at week 13 after nivolumab or ipilimumab alone.

The treatment: randomized to nivolumab then ipilimumab (arm A) or the reverse (arm B). Patients had received no earlier DNA-damaging chemotherapy. Clones were read by immunoSEQ multiplex PCR, and TCRdb kept only the in-frame ones, dropping some. The data contain some 18,000 clones, about 26% of them singletons. Notes on the study in general: Clinical benefit was about 30 times likelier when tumor T-cell fraction and clonality increased.

This TCR derives from a human donor with melanoma. The source was tumor tissue (inferred from file names), collected from a patient given nivolumab and ipilimumab in sequence.

CDR3 sequence: CASSPRGGQVSSYEQYF. CDR3 DNA sequence: TGTGCCAGTAGTCCTAGAGGAGGACAAGTAAGCTCCTACGAGCAGTACTTC. The chain couples TRBV19 to TRBJ2-7; D possibly matches TRBD1 or TRBD2 (5 bases each). The CDR3 length is 17 residues. Trimming pared 5 bases from V and 0 bases from J, leaving 20 bases between. Germline CDR1 is LNHDA and CDR2 is SQIVND (reference sequence).